The sequence of this T cell receptor beta chain was determined in a study of blood T cells in healthy people across ages. Each sample provided at least 5 micrograms of extracted total RNA. On this clonotype: Its specificity is not known. Relative to the germline gene, one junction end is altered; a read error may explain this.

The use of a sample-barcoded 5' primer and a J-beta primer mix characterized a second PCR of about 6 to 11 cycles. Each cDNA molecule was tagged by a template-switch adaptor that had 12 random nucleotides. TCRdb fed the 5' RACE reads into MiXCR, producing one record per CDR3 protein. Of hundreds of thousands of distinct CDR3 sequences listed, roughly three fifths are singletons. Study-level results: Changes seen in expanded clonotypes were possibly confounded by donor CMV status left unknown. Strong correlation was found linking TCR beta diversity to naive T cell percentage.

The CDR3 runs 13 residues. The V gene's germline CDR1 is WSHSY and CDR2 SAAADI. This TCR derives from a man aged 55 to 70 in good health. Material: blood. The chain carries TRBV10-2 and TRBJ2-5; tentative D call: TRBD2 (5 bases). CDR3 loop: CASSELSVETQHF. The CDR3 DNA reads TGCGCCAGCAGTGAGCTTAGCGTGGAGACCCAGCACTTC.